This is a list of T cell receptor beta chains from one sample in a study of shared clonotypes between healthy human individuals. Generated by immunoSEQ multiplex PCR, the TCRdb table keeps only in-frame clones and is missing some. The sample lists around 320,000 clones, roughly 84% occurring once. The source material was memory CD8+ T cells sorted from blood. These receptors all stem from a man younger than 35 in good health. Both conserved end residues are part of each CDR3. A D gene is named only where the DNA matches it firmly. Clone size is not always given. Where it is, it says once, few, many or a class for expanded clones.

d_gene	abundance	v_gene	j_gene	CDR3aa	CDR3nt
TRBD1	once	TRBV7-8	TRBJ2-7	CASSLVGTGPSSYEQYF	TGTGCCAGCAGCTTAGTCGGGACAGGGCCCAGCTCCTACGAGCAGTACTTC
TRBD1	-	TRBV29-1	TRBJ1-2	CSVPGTDYGYTF	TGCAGCGTTCCCGGGACAGATTATGGCTACACCTTC
TRBD1	-	TRBV5-1	TRBJ1-2	CASSSLGTGEGYTF	TGCGCCAGCAGCAGCCTCGGGACAGGGGAAGGCTACACCTTC
-	-	TRBV7-3	TRBJ1-1	CASSLNSLGNTEAFF	TGTGCCAGCAGCTTAAACTCTCTGGGGAACACTGAAGCTTTCTTT
TRBD2	-	TRBV28	TRBJ2-5	CASSLTSGGQETQYF	TGTGCCAGCAGCCTGACTAGCGGGGGGCAAGAGACCCAGTACTTC
-	-	TRBV19	TRBJ1-1	CASSIPLNTEAFF	TGTGCCAGTAGTATCCCTTTAAACACTGAAGCTTTCTTT
-	-	TRBV28	TRBJ2-5	CASSLVAGPGETQYF	TGTGCCAGCAGTTTGGTGGCAGGACCTGGAGAGACCCAGTACTTC
-	-	TRBV4-1	TRBJ2-7	CASSPPGLSEQYF	TGCGCCAGCAGCCCACCGGGGCTAAGCGAGCAGTACTTC
TRBD2	-	TRBV10-2	TRBJ2-5	CASSRLALPKETQYF	TGCGCCAGCAGCAGACTAGCGCTGCCCAAAGAGACCCAGTACTTC
-	-	TRBV5-5	TRBJ2-7	CASSLDGLQGLASYEQYF	TGTGCCAGCAGCTTGGATGGGCTACAGGGATTGGCGTCCTACGAGCAGTACTTC
-	-	TRBV7-6	TRBJ2-7	CASSLKVDTSYEQYF	TGTGCCAGCAGCTTAAAGGTGGACACTTCCTACGAGCAGTACTTC
TRBD2	-	TRBV29-1	TRBJ2-7	CSVVGLAASSYEQYF	TGCAGCGTTGTTGGTCTAGCGGCTAGCTCCTACGAGCAGTACTTC
TRBD1	-	TRBV5-1	TRBJ1-2	CASSLGESTGDGYTF	TGCGCCAGCAGCTTGGGCGAATCGACAGGGGATGGCTACACCTTC
-	-	TRBV5-6	TRBJ1-6	CASSLSPGTLHF	TGTGCCAGCAGCTTGAGCCCGGGGACCCTCCACTTT
-	-	TRBV19	TRBJ2-7	CASSIFSDGAYEQYF	TGTGCCAGTAGTATTTTCTCTGACGGAGCCTACGAGCAGTACTTC
TRBD2	-	TRBV7-2	TRBJ2-7	CASSLVPSGSYEQYF	TGTGCCAGCAGCTTAGTCCCTAGCGGGAGCTACGAGCAGTACTTC
TRBD1	once	TRBV5-6	TRBJ2-7	CASSPGTGGYEQYF	TGTGCCAGCAGCCCAGGGACAGGGGGATACGAGCAGTACTTC
-	-	TRBV6-5	TRBJ1-6	CASSLDSAYNSPLHF	TGTGCCAGCAGTCTCGACAGTGCCTATAATTCACCCCTCCACTTT
TRBD1	medium-sized	TRBV2	TRBJ2-7	CASREDRGFSYEQYF	TGTGCCAGCAGAGAGGACAGGGGGTTCTCCTACGAGCAGTACTTC
-	-	TRBV14	TRBJ1-2	CASSQDIRGTTGYTF	TGTGCCAGCAGCCAAGATATTCGGGGTACAACTGGCTACACCTTC
TRBD1	-	TRBV29-1	TRBJ2-1	CSVAPGTGYNEQFF	TGCAGCGTTGCGCCCGGGACAGGCTACAATGAGCAGTTCTTC
-	-	TRBV2	TRBJ2-2	CASSEMALISGAWGTGELFF	TGTGCCAGCAGTGAAATGGCCCTCATCTCGGGTGCATGGGGCACCGGGGAGCTGTTTTTT
-	-	TRBV6-5	TRBJ2-2	CASSYRAGELFF	TGTGCCAGCAGTTATAGGGCCGGGGAGCTGTTTTTT
-	-	TRBV2	TRBJ2-1	CASKVQGRDNEQFF	TGTGCCAGCAAGGTCCAGGGTAGAGACAATGAGCAGTTCTTC
TRBD2	-	TRBV9	TRBJ2-3	CASSFLAGDTQYF	TGTGCCAGCAGCTTTCTAGCGGGAGATACGCAGTATTTT
-	-	TRBV27	TRBJ2-2	CASGLYTGELFF	TGTGCCAGCGGCCTATACACCGGGGAGCTGTTTTTT
-	-	TRBV9	TRBJ2-1	CASSPLGLNEQFF	TGTGCCAGCAGCCCTTTAGGTCTCAATGAGCAGTTCTTC
TRBD1	-	TRBV18	TRBJ2-3	CASSPRTGYTDTQYF	TGTGCCAGCTCACCAAGGACAGGATACACAGATACGCAGTATTTT
-	-	TRBV5-8	TRBJ1-1	CASSFLPRDTNTEAFF	TGTGCCAGCAGCTTTTTACCCAGGGATACGAACACTGAAGCTTTCTTT
-	-	TRBV4-1	TRBJ2-7	CASSHARVRDVDYEQYF	TGCGCCAGCAGCCACGCGAGAGTCAGGGACGTAGATTACGAGCAGTACTTC
TRBD1	-	TRBV7-6	TRBJ1-4	CASGTGGGEKLFF	TGTGCCAGCGGGACAGGCGGGGGTGAAAAACTGTTTTTT
-	-	TRBV9	TRBJ2-2	CASSPLAGGELFF	TGTGCCAGCAGCCCGTTAGCTGGCGGGGAGCTGTTTTTT
-	-	TRBV18	TRBJ2-7	CASSPTPFDTPPRTYEQYF	TGTGCCAGCTCACCCACACCTTTCGACACCCCTCCAAGGACCTACGAGCAGTACTTC
TRBD2	few	TRBV23-1	TRBJ2-3	CASSRLLAGLSTDTQYF	TGCGCCAGCAGTCGTCTACTAGCGGGGCTTAGCACAGATACGCAGTATTTT
-	-	TRBV5-1	TRBJ2-3	CATRAVGTDTQYF	TGCGCCACCAGGGCAGTTGGGACAGATACGCAGTATTTT
-	-	TRBV5-1	TRBJ2-2	CASQSLTGLGTGELFF	TGCGCCAGCCAATCCCTAACGGGACTCGGCACCGGGGAGCTGTTTTTT
-	-	TRBV25-1	TRBJ2-7	CASSAAGIFFF	TGTGCCAGCAGTGCTGCCGGCATATTTTTCTTC
-	-	TRBV7-2	TRBJ1-5	CASSLWGPRGQPQHF	TGTGCCAGCAGCTTATGGGGGCCTCGGGGTCAGCCCCAGCATTTT
-	-	TRBV5-8	TRBJ2-3	CASSGGDSQAYTDTQYF	TGTGCCAGCAGCGGAGGGGACAGCCAAGCGTACACAGATACGCAGTATTTT
TRBD2	-	TRBV28	TRBJ2-7	CASSLAGDAYEQYF	TGTGCCAGCAGTTTAGCGGGGGATGCCTACGAGCAGTACTTC
-	-	TRBV6-5	TRBJ2-1	CASSPGRRGNEQFF	TGTGCCAGCAGCCCCGGCAGGCGTGGGAATGAGCAGTTCTTC
-	-	TRBV2	TRBJ1-4	CASSGVPGRVNEKLFF	TGTGCCAGCAGTGGGGTTCCGGGCAGGGTCAATGAAAAACTGTTTTTT
-	-	TRBV28	TRBJ1-5	CASSAPGLQHF	TGTGCCAGCAGTGCCCCGGGACTGCAGCATTTT
-	-	TRBV6-1	TRBJ1-3	CASSRTAGNTIYF	TGTGCCAGCAGCAGGACAGCGGGAAACACCATATATTTT
TRBD1	-	TRBV7-9	TRBJ2-7	CASSRRDRDPYEQYF	TGTGCCAGCAGCCGCCGGGACAGGGACCCCTACGAGCAGTACTTC
TRBD1	-	TRBV28	TRBJ1-1	CASIFRGMNTEAFF	TGTGCCAGCATCTTCAGGGGGATGAACACTGAAGCTTTCTTT
-	-	TRBV6-5	TRBJ1-5	CASRPTGGGNQPQHF	TGTGCCAGCAGACCGACAGGCGGGGGCAATCAGCCCCAGCATTTT
TRBD1	-	TRBV18	TRBJ2-3	CASSPTPGQGADTQYF	TGTGCCAGCTCACCGACTCCGGGACAGGGGGCAGATACGCAGTATTTT
-	-	TRBV7-8	TRBJ2-7	CASRGWTEPSYEQYF	TGTGCCAGCAGGGGGTGGACAGAGCCTTCCTACGAGCAGTACTTC
TRBD1	once	TRBV27	TRBJ1-2	CASRPTGKNGYTF	TGTGCCAGCAGGCCGACAGGGAAGAATGGCTACACCTTC
TRBD1	-	TRBV7-9	TRBJ2-1	CASSLSGGAFNEQFF	TGTGCCAGCAGCTTATCAGGGGGCGCGTTCAATGAGCAGTTCTTC
-	once	TRBV7-9	TRBJ1-2	CASSRETDGYTF	TGTGCCAGCAGCAGGGAAACCGATGGCTACACCTTC
-	-	TRBV30	TRBJ2-1	CAWSGLSANEQFF	TGTGCCTGGAGTGGCCTGTCGGCAAATGAGCAGTTCTTC
TRBD2	-	TRBV6-1	TRBJ2-7	CASSGVLAGGPNEQYF	TGTGCCAGCAGTGGGGTCCTAGCGGGGGGGCCAAACGAGCAGTACTTC
-	once	TRBV5-1	TRBJ1-2	CASSLETPSYGYTF	TGCGCCAGCAGCTTGGAGACGCCGTCCTATGGCTACACCTTC
TRBD2	few	TRBV6-5	TRBJ2-7	CASSYASGSWYEQYF	TGTGCCAGCAGTTACGCTAGCGGGAGTTGGTACGAGCAGTACTTC